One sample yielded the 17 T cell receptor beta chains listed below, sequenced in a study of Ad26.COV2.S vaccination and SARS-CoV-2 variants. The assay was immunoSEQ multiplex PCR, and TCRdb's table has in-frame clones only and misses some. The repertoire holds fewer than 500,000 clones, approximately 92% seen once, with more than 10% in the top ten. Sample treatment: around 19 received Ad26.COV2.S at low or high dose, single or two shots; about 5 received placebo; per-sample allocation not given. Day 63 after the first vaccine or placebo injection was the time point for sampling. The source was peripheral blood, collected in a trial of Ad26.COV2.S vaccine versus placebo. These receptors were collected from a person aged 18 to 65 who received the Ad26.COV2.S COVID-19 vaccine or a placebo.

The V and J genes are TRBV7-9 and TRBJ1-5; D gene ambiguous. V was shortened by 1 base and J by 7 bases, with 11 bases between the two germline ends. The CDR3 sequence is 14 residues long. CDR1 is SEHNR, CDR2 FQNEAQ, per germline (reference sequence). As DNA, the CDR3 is TGTGCCAGCAGCTTAGGTGGCAGCTCCCAGCCCCAGCATTTT. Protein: CASSLGGSSQPQHF.

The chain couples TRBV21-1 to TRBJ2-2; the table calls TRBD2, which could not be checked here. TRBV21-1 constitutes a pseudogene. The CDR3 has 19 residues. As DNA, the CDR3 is TGTGCCAGCAGCAAAGAGGGGGGACTAGCGGGAGTATGGACCGGGGAGCTGTTTTTT. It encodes CASSKEGGLAGVWTGELFF.

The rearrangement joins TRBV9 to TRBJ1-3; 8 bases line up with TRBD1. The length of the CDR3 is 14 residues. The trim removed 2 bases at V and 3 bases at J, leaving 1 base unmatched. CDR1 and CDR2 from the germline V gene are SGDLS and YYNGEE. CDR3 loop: CASSVGQVGNTIYF. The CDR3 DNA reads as TGTGCCAGCAGCGTGGGACAGGTTGGAAACACCATATATTTT.

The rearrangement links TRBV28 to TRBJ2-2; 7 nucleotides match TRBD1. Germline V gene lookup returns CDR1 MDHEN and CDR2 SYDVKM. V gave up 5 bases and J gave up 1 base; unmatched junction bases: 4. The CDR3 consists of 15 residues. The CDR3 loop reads CASSHGDRNTGELFF. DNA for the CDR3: TGTGCCAGCAGTCATGGGGACAGGAACACCGGGGAGCTGTTTTTT. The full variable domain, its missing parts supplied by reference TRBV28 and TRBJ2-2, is DVKVTQSSRYLVKRTGEKVFLECVQDMDHENMFWYRQDPGLGLRLIYFSYDVKMKEKGDIPEGYSVSREKKERFSLILESASTNQTSMYLCASSHGDRNTGELFFGEGSRLTVL.

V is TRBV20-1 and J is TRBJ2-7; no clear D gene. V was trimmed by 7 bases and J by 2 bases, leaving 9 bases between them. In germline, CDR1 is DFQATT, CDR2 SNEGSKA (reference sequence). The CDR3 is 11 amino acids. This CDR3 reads CSVNIAYEQYF. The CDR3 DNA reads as TGCAGTGTCAATATCGCCTACGAGCAGTACTTC.

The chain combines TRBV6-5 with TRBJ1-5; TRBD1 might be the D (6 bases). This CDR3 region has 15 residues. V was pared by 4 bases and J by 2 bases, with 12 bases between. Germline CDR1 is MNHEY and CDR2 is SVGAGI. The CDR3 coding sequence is TGTGCCAGCAGTTGGGGGCGCGGTGGCAATCAGCCCCAGCATTTT. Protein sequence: CASSWGRGGNQPQHF.

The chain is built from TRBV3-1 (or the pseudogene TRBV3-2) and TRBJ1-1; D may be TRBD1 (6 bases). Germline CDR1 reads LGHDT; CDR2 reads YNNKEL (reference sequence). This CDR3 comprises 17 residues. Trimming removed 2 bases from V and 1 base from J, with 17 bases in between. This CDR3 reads CASSQHNWDTPNTEAFF. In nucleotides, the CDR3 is TGTGCCAGCAGCCAACATAACTGGGACACTCCGAACACTGAAGCTTTCTTT.

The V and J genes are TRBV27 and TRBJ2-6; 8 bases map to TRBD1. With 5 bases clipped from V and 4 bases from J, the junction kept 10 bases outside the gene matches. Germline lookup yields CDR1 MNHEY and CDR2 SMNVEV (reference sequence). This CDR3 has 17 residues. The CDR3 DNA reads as TGTGCCAGCAGTCCGACCTGGACAGGGCGGGGGGCCAACGTCCTGACTTTC. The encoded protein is CASSPTWTGRGANVLTF.

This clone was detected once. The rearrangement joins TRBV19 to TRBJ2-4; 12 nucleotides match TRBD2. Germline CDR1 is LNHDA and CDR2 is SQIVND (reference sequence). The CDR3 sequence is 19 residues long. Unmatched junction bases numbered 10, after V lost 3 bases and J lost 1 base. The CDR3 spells CASSMRRLAGVGAKNIQYF. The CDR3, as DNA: TGTGCCAGTAGTATGCGAAGACTAGCGGGAGTCGGGGCCAAAAACATTCAGTACTTC.

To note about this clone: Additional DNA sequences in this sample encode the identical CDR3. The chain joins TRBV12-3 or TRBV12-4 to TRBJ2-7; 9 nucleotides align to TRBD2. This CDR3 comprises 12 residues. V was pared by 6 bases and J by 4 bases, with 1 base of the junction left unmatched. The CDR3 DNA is TGTGCCAGCAGCCTAGCGGGGTACGAGCAGTACTTC. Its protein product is CASSLAGYEQYF.

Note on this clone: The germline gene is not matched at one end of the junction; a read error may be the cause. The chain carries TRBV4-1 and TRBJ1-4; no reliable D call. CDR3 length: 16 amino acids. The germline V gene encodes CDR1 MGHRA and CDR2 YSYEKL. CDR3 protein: CASSEETGTPNEKLFF. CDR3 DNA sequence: TGCGCCAGCAGCGAAGAGACCGGCACACCGAATGAAAAACTGTTTTTT.

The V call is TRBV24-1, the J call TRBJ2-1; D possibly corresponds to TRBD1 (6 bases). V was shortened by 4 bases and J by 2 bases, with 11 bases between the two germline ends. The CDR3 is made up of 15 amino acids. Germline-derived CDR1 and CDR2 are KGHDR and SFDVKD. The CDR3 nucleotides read TGTGCCACCAGTGACCCTGGACAGCCCTACAATGAGCAGTTCTTC. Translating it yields CATSDPGQPYNEQFF.

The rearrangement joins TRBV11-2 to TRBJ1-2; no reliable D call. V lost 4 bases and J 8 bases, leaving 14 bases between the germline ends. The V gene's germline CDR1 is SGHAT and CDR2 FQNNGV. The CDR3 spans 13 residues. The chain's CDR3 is CASSSWGGEGYTF. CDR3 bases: TGTGCCAGCAGCTCCTGGGGTGGAGAAGGCTACACCTTC.

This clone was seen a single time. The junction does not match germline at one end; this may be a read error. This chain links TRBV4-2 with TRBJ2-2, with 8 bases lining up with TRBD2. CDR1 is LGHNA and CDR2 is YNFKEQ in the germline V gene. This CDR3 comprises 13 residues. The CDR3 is CASRQAGAGELFF. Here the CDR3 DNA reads TGTGCCAGCAGACAAGCGGGGGCCGGGGAGCTGTTTTTT.

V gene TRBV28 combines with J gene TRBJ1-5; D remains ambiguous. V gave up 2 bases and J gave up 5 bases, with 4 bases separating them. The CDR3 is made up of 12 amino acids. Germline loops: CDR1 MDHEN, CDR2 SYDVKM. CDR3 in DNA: TGTGCCAGCAGTTTACTCCATCAGCCCCAGCATTTT. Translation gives CASSLLHQPQHF.

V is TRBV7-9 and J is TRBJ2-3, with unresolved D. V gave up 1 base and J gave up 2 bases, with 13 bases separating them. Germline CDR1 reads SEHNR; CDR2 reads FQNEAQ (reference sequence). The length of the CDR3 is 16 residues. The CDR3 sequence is CASSLGSGQATDTQYF. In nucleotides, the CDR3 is TGTGCCAGCAGCTTAGGGTCCGGTCAGGCCACAGATACGCAGTATTTT.

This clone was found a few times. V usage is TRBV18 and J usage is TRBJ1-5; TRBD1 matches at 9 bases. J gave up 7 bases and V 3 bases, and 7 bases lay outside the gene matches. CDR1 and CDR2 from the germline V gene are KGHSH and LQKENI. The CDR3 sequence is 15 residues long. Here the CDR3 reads CASSPDRGALQPQHF. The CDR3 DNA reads TGTGCCAGCTCACCGGACAGGGGAGCCCTACAGCCCCAGCATTTT. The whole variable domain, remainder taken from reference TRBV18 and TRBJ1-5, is NAGVMQNPRHLVRRRGQEARLRCSPMKGHSHVYWYRQLPEEGLKFMVYLQKENIIDESGMPKERFSAEFPKEGPSILRIQQVVRGDSAAYFCASSPDRGALQPQHFGDGTRLSIL.